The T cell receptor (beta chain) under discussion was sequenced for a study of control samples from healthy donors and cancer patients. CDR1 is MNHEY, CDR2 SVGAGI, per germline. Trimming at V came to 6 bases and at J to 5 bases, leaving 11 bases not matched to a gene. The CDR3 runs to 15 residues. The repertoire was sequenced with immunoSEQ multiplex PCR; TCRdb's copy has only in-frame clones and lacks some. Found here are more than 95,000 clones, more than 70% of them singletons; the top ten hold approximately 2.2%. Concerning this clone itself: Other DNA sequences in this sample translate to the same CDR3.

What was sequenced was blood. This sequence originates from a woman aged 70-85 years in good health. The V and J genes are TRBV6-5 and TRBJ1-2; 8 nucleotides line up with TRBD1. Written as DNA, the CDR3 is TGTGCCAGCAGACTCGGGCAGGGGGCGCGATATGGCTACACCTTC. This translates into CASRLGQGARYGYTF.